Following are 29 T cell receptor beta chains from one sample sequenced in a study of cytomegalovirus exposure and HLA in healthy donors. The study ran its PCR with 60 Vbeta and 13 Jbeta primers. The data were produced by immunoSEQ multiplex PCR, yet TCRdb's version contains in-frame clones alone and is incomplete. The sample lists about 190,000 clones, 60% to 80% occurring once. The sequenced sample consisted of PBMCs. The receptors here all came from a woman in her 30s in good health and CMV-seropositive.

J is TRBJ2-3 and V is TRBV27; 10 positions agree with TRBD2. The length of the CDR3 is 16 residues. Germline-derived CDR1 and CDR2 are MNHEY and SMNVEV (reference sequence). V shed 4 bases and J 6 bases; nucleotides not matched to a gene: 10. The CDR3 protein is CASSSYLAGGTDTQYF. In DNA, the CDR3 is TGTGCCAGCAGTTCGTATTTAGCGGGGGGAACGGATACGCAGTATTTT.

The genes are TRBV28 and TRBJ2-5; perhaps TRBD2 as D (6 bases). The DNA end favors TRBJ2-7, so the J call may be wrong. The germline V gene has CDR1 MDHEN and CDR2 SYDVKM. The CDR3 runs to 15 residues. The CDR3 reads CASSPGTSSLYEQYF. For the CDR3, the DNA is TGTGCCAGCAGCCCTGGGACTTCCTCCCTCTACGAGCAGTACTTC.

Worth noting for this clone: The sample contains more than one DNA sequence encoding this CDR3. The genes are TRBV20-1 and TRBJ1-1, with D perhaps TRBD1 (5 bases). Looked up from germline, CDR1 is DFQATT and CDR2 is SNEGSKA (reference sequence). Trimming removed 5 bases from V and 5 bases from J, with 9 bases in between. The length of the CDR3 is 11 residues. Written as DNA, the CDR3 is TGCAGTGCTGCACGGGGGACTGAAGCTTTCTTT. Translated: CSAARGTEAFF.

This chain uses TRBV6-4 with TRBJ1-1, with 8 nucleotides matching TRBD1. Trimming removed 4 bases from V and 7 bases from J; junction bases left unmatched: 5. Germline V CDR1 and CDR2: MRHNA, SNTAGT. The CDR3 extends over 13 amino acids. The CDR3 is CASSGKQGDEAFF. CDR3 nucleotide sequence: TGTGCCAGCAGTGGCAAACAGGGGGATGAAGCTTTCTTT.

V is TRBV5-1 and J is TRBJ2-1; D perhaps matches TRBD2 (5 bases). Germline loops: CDR1 SGHRS, CDR2 YFSETQ. V was cut by 3 bases and J by 4 bases, with 23 bases left in between. The CDR3 length is 18 residues. CDR3 nucleotide sequence: TGCGCCAGCAGCTCATCTGTTCTCGATTTCGAGGGATACAATGAGCAGTTCTTC. It codes for CASSSSVLDFEGYNEQFF.

This clone appeared once. The chain joins TRBV11-2 to TRBJ1-6; D remains unclear. This CDR3 comprises 14 residues. Germline V gene lookup returns CDR1 SGHAT and CDR2 FQNNGV. V was shortened by 1 base and J by 5 bases, with 6 bases between the two germline ends. CDR3 sequence (DNA): TGTGCCAGCAGCTTAGTACCGGATAATTCACCCCTCCACTTT. It encodes CASSLVPDNSPLHF.

The chain uses TRBV28 and TRBJ2-7, with TRBD2 identical over 7 bases. The CDR3 is 14 amino acids. V trimming: 10 bases; J trimming: 0 bases; junction bases outside the gene matches: 9. Germline V gene lookup returns CDR1 MDHEN and CDR2 SYDVKM. The CDR3 reads CAIGPRGISYEQYF. The CDR3 DNA sequence: TGTGCCATCGGACCGCGGGGGATCTCCTACGAGCAGTACTTC.

Remarks on this clone: Within the sample, other DNA sequences also encode this same CDR3. The chain joins TRBV4-2 to TRBJ2-3, with 9 positions matching TRBD1. CDR3 length: 14 amino acids. The V segment lost 3 bases and the J segment 5 bases; nucleotides outside the gene matches: 3. Germline V gives CDR1 LGHNA, CDR2 YNFKEQ. This CDR3 reads CASSQDRGEDTQYF. The DNA for the CDR3 is TGTGCCAGCAGCCAGGACAGGGGTGAAGATACGCAGTATTTT.

This chain connects TRBV6-1 to TRBJ1-2; D is perhaps TRBD1 (5 bases). With 3 bases removed from V and 5 bases from J, the gap between germline ends came to 16 bases. Germline CDR1 reads MNHNS; CDR2 reads SASEGT. This CDR3 is built from 15 residues. Here the CDR3 reads CASSERDAPSYGYTF. The DNA for the CDR3 is TGTGCCAGCAGTGAGCGGGACGCTCCTAGTTATGGCTACACCTTC.

Of note for this clone: The junction and the germline gene differ at one end; a read error may be behind it. The V call is TRBV4-2, the J call TRBJ2-2, with 8 bases lining up with TRBD1. Germline V gene data show CDR1 as LGHNA and CDR2 as YNFKEQ. This CDR3 has 19 amino acids. The DNA of the CDR3 is TGTGCCAGCAGCCAAGTCTTCTCCCGGACAGGGAGCTACACCGGGGAGCTGCTTTTT. Translation: CASSQVFSRTGSYTGELLF.

The V gene is TRBV27, the J gene TRBJ2-2; TRBD2 matches at 8 bases. Per germline, CDR1 MNHEY and CDR2 SMNVEV (reference sequence). Germline trimming cut 3 bases from V and 7 bases from J; bases unmatched to any gene: 10. CDR3 length equals 16 residues. The CDR3, as DNA: TGTGCCAGCAGTTTCTCTGCTGGGACTAGGGGCGGGGAGCTGTTTTTT. It codes for CASSFSAGTRGGELFF.

The rearrangement joins TRBV7-6 to TRBJ2-2; 14 bases align to TRBD2. Germline V gene lookup returns CDR1 SGHVS and CDR2 FNYEAQ. J was trimmed by 6 bases and V by 4 bases; bases with no gene match: 4. The CDR3 is 16 residues long. The DNA of the CDR3 is TGTGCCAGCAGCTCGACTAGCGGGAGGGCCGCCGGGGAGCTGTTTTTT. Encoded protein: CASSSTSGRAAGELFF.

The gene calls are TRBV6-6 and TRBJ1-2; the match to TRBD1 covers 7 bases. The junction had 3 bases not matched to a gene; V was cut back by 4 bases and J by 1 base. CDR1 is MNHNY, CDR2 SVGAGI, per germline (reference sequence). CDR3 length equals 14 residues. This CDR3 reads CASSSGTVNYGYTF. CDR3 nucleotide sequence: TGTGCCAGCAGTTCCGGGACAGTTAACTATGGCTACACCTTC.

Here the CDR3 reads CASSSDSYEQYF. The CDR3 nucleotides read TGTGCCAGCTCTTCAGACTCCTACGAGCAGTACTTC. This chain joins TRBV18 and TRBJ2-7; no clear D. V was shortened by 6 bases and J by 0 bases, with 6 bases between the two germline ends. Germline lookup yields CDR1 KGHSH and CDR2 LQKENI. This CDR3 has 12 residues.

The J gene is TRBJ2-5, the V gene TRBV28, with D possibly TRBD2 on 6 matching bases. V lost 6 bases, J lost 9 bases, and 20 bases lay in between. CDR1 and CDR2 from the germline V gene are MDHEN and SYDVKM. The CDR3 runs 14 residues. The CDR3 loop reads CASSYTGLLGAQYF. CDR3 coding DNA: TGTGCCAGCAGCTACACGGGACTTCTTGGGGCCCAGTACTTC. The full variable domain, completed using reference TRBV28 and TRBJ2-5, is DVKVTQSSRYLVKRTGEKVFLECVQDMDHENMFWYRQDPGLGLRLIYFSYDVKMKEKGDIPEGYSVSREKKERFSLILESASTNQTSMYLCASSYTGLLGAQYFGPGTRLLVL.

The V gene is TRBV6-5, the J gene TRBJ1-1, with 8 bases aligning to TRBD1. The CDR3 sequence is 15 residues long. CDR1 is MNHEY and CDR2 is SVGAGI in the germline V gene. The junction had 5 bases not matched to a gene; V was cut back by 0 bases and J by 5 bases. DNA of the CDR3: TGTGCCAGCAGTTACTCAGACAGGGGAGGGACTGAAGCTTTCTTT. Translating it yields CASSYSDRGGTEAFF.

The rearrangement links TRBV27 to TRBJ2-5; D may be TRBD2 (6 bases). The DNA end is a closer match to TRBJ2-7, so the J assignment may be wrong. The CDR3 runs to 15 residues. Looked up from germline, CDR1 is MNHEY and CDR2 is SMNVEV (reference sequence). CDR3 nucleotide sequence: TGTGCCAGCAGTCGACGTGGGGGGATCGATTACGAGCAGTACTTC. It encodes CASSRRGGIDYEQYF.

The chain carries TRBV11-1 and TRBJ2-2; D is unresolved. This CDR3 has 15 amino acids. Trimming took 1 base from V and 1 from J, leaving 7 bases between them. CDR1 SGHAT and CDR2 FQDESV come from the germline V gene (reference sequence). CDR3 protein: CASSLGQRNTGELFF. CDR3 coding DNA: TGTGCCAGCAGCTTAGGCCAGCGGAACACCGGGGAGCTGTTTTTT.

The V and J genes are TRBV6-5 and TRBJ2-1; D is perhaps TRBD2 (5 bases). CDR3 size: 14 residues. Germline CDR1 reads MNHEY; CDR2 reads SVGAGI. Trimming took off 6 bases at V and 2 bases at J, with 11 bases between the two ends. The CDR3 DNA is TGTGCCAGCAGCGACCGGGGTCCCTACAATGAGCAGTTCTTC. Amino acids: CASSDRGPYNEQFF.

This clone was seen only once. The chain has TRBV6-1 and TRBJ1-2, with D possibly being TRBD1 (5 bases). CDR3 length: 14 amino acids. CDR1 is MNHNS, CDR2 SASEGT, per germline. V lost 9 bases, J lost 3 bases, and 17 bases lay in between. The CDR3 spells CASSMGGRDYGYTF. The CDR3 region has the DNA TGTGCCAGTTCGATGGGGGGAAGGGACTATGGCTACACCTTC.

This chain links TRBV28 with TRBJ2-7, with 11 bases lining up with TRBD2. V lost 6 bases to trimming and J lost 7 bases; unmatched junction nucleotides: 17. This CDR3 spans 17 amino acids. Germline assignment: CDR1 MDHEN and CDR2 SYDVKM. This CDR3 is CASSIRTSGFIPWEQYF. For the CDR3, the DNA is TGTGCCAGCAGCATAAGGACTAGCGGGTTCATTCCGTGGGAGCAGTACTTC. The full variable domain, in which reference TRBV28 and TRBJ2-7 provide the parts outside the CDR3, is DVKVTQSSRYLVKRTGEKVFLECVQDMDHENMFWYRQDPGLGLRLIYFSYDVKMKEKGDIPEGYSVSREKKERFSLILESASTNQTSMYLCASSIRTSGFIPWEQYFGPGTRLTVT.

The rearrangement joins TRBV5-4 to TRBJ1-1; 7 positions match TRBD1. CDR3 length equals 13 residues. CDR1 and CDR2 from the germline V gene are SGHNT and YYREEE (reference sequence). The junction had 14 bases not matched to a gene; V was cut back by 10 bases and J by 8 bases. The CDR3 DNA is TGTGCCGGTTCCATCCGGGACAGAGTAGAAGCTTTCTTT. It codes for CAGSIRDRVEAFF.

The J gene is TRBJ2-2, the V gene TRBV6-1; possibly TRBD2 for D (5 bases). The V and J ends lost 2 bases and 6 bases respectively, with 7 bases between them. The germline V gene has CDR1 MNHNS and CDR2 SASEGT. This CDR3 has 13 residues. CDR3 sequence (DNA): TGTGCCAGCAGTGAATTGGGAGCCGGGGAGCTGTTTTTT. Residues: CASSELGAGELFF.

The V call is TRBV28, the J call TRBJ2-1; no definite D call. V lost 5 bases, J lost 8 bases, and 10 bases lay in between. The CDR3 runs 12 residues. Germline CDR1 reads MDHEN; CDR2 reads SYDVKM. DNA of the CDR3: TGTGCCAGCAGTCCCCCTCTAGATGAGCAGTTCTTC. Its translation: CASSPPLDEQFF. Based on the CDR3 plus reference TRBV28 and TRBJ2-1, the full variable domain is DVKVTQSSRYLVKRTGEKVFLECVQDMDHENMFWYRQDPGLGLRLIYFSYDVKMKEKGDIPEGYSVSREKKERFSLILESASTNQTSMYLCASSPPLDEQFFGPGTRLTVL.

The chain carries TRBV5-1 and TRBJ2-7; possibly TRBD1 for D (7 bases). This CDR3 is built from 16 residues. The V and J ends lost 0 bases and 0 bases respectively, with 13 bases between them. Per germline, CDR1 SGHRS and CDR2 YFSETQ. The CDR3 here is CASSLALRGDSYEQYF. CDR3 DNA sequence: TGCGCCAGCAGCTTGGCCCTCAGGGGGGACTCCTACGAGCAGTACTTC.

This clone was detected once. V usage is TRBV4-2 and J usage is TRBJ2-7; 15 bases agree with TRBD2. Germline CDR1 and CDR2: LGHNA and YNFKEQ. The CDR3 is made up of 19 amino acids. J lost 1 base, V lost 0 bases, and 7 bases had no gene match. The CDR3 region has the DNA TGTGCCAGCAGCCAAGATTTGGGACTAGCGGGAGGTATATCCTACGAGCAGTACTTC. Residues: CASSQDLGLAGGISYEQYF.

The chain recombines TRBV6-5 with TRBJ2-5, with 9 nucleotides matching TRBD1. The J call may be wrong; the DNA end is better matched by TRBJ2-7. CDR1 is MNHEY and CDR2 is SVGAGI in the germline V gene. This CDR3 comprises 15 residues. CDR3 region: CASSITGTGYNEQYF. In DNA form, the CDR3 reads TGTGCCAGCAGTATAACCGGGACAGGGTACAACGAGCAGTACTTC.

The chain joins TRBV28 to TRBJ1-2; D perhaps matches TRBD1 (6 bases). V lost 2 bases and J lost 8, with 18 bases in between. The CDR3 consists of 15 residues. Germline CDR1 MDHEN, CDR2 SYDVKM. The CDR3: CASSLPQGIYGGYTF. The CDR3, as DNA: TGTGCCAGCAGTTTACCCCAGGGGATCTATGGGGGCTACACCTTC.

This chain links TRBV5-8 with TRBJ2-6; weak D call: TRBD1 (6 bases). Trimming shortened V by 4 bases and J by 4 bases, and 15 bases separated the two germline ends. The CDR3 is 16 residues long. CDR1 and CDR2 from the germline V gene are SGHTS and YDEGEE. The CDR3 DNA sequence: TGTGCCAGCAGCCCCAACAGGGCTCCGGGGGCCAACGTCCTGACTTTC. Translating gives CASSPNRAPGANVLTF.